These 24 T cell receptor beta chains share one sample of origin, sequenced in a study of blood T cells in healthy people across ages. A second PCR, run for about 6 to 11 cycles, used a sample-barcoded 5' primer plus a J-beta primer mix. Each CDR3 protein gets one entry after TCRdb re-called the 5' RACE reads with MiXCR. This table has roughly 570,000 distinct CDR3 sequences, roughly a quarter appearing once. Sample: blood. The receptors were sampled from a woman in her 70s in good health.

This clonotype was seen repeatedly, ten times or more. The chain couples TRBV4-1 to TRBJ2-3, with D unresolved. Deletions cut 4 bases from V and 5 bases from J, with 10 bases between. Germline lookup yields CDR1 MGHRA and CDR2 YSYEKL. The CDR3 has 13 amino acids. The CDR3 here is CASSRGNRDTQYF. The CDR3 DNA is TGCGCCAGCAGCCGGGGAAATAGAGATACGCAGTATTTT.

The chain employs TRBV12-5 and TRBJ2-3; 7 bases are shared with TRBD1. This CDR3 region has 14 residues. The V segment lost 6 bases and the J segment 2 bases; nucleotides outside the gene matches: 5. CDR1 is LGHNT and CDR2 is FRNRAP in the germline V gene. CDR3 amino acids: CASGTGQLTDTQYF. The CDR3 bases are TGTGCTAGTGGAACGGGACAGCTCACAGATACGCAGTATTTT.

This rearrangement joins TRBV18 to TRBJ1-4; D call uncertain. The V and J ends lost 10 bases and 3 bases respectively, with 12 bases between them. Germline-derived CDR1 and CDR2 are KGHSH and LQKENI. This CDR3 is built from 13 residues. Written as DNA, the CDR3 is TGTGCCACCTCGGGGTCGGCTAATGAAAAACTGTTTTTT. The encoded protein is CATSGSANEKLFF.

This clonotype appeared a few times. The chain is built from TRBV19 and TRBJ2-1; 11 bases map to TRBD1. Unmatched junction bases numbered 6, after V lost 6 bases and J lost 8 bases. The CDR3 length is 14 residues. The germline V gene has CDR1 LNHDA and CDR2 SQIVND (reference sequence). CDR3 protein: CASRWTGGADEQFF. In DNA, the CDR3 is TGTGCCAGTAGATGGACAGGGGGCGCGGATGAGCAGTTCTTC.

This clonotype turned up a few times. This chain connects TRBV7-2 to TRBJ2-7, with D unresolved. V was shortened by 5 bases and J by 3 bases, with 11 bases between the two germline ends. Germline V CDR1 and CDR2: SGHTA, FQGNSA. CDR3 size: 13 residues. The CDR3: CASSRVHSYEQYF. In nucleotides, the CDR3 is TGTGCCAGCAGCCGAGTTCACAGCTACGAGCAGTACTTC.

To note about this clonotype: A single base separates this from a much larger clone, so it may be a read error. This sequence joins TRBV20-1 and TRBJ2-5; 8 bases are a match to TRBD2. The CDR3 runs 13 residues. Germline loops: CDR1 DFQATT, CDR2 SNEGSKA (reference sequence). The junction had 13 bases not matched to a gene; V was cut back by 5 bases and J by 11 bases. The CDR3 region is CSAPSGGLYVQYF. Written as DNA, the CDR3 is TGCAGTGCTCCCTCGGGGGGGCTGTACGTGCAGTACTTC.

In this sample, this clonotype turned up a few times. The V and J genes are TRBV15 and TRBJ2-2; possibly TRBD2 for D (6 bases). Germline V lookup: CDR1 LNHNV, CDR2 YYDKDF (reference sequence). The CDR3 contains 15 residues. Trimming cost V 0 bases and J 6 bases, with 11 bases left between them. For the CDR3, the DNA is TGTGCCACCAGCAGAGATTGGAGGGGATCCGGGGAGCTGTTTTTT. Protein product: CATSRDWRGSGELFF.

As to this clonotype: A read error may account for a junction end that differs from germline. The gene calls are TRBV7-2 and TRBJ1-6; D might be TRBD1 (5 bases). The germline V gene has CDR1 SGHTA and CDR2 FQGNSA. The length of the CDR3 is 15 residues. The CDR3 region is CAISLVSQGQSPLHF. CDR3 bases: TGTGCCATCAGCTTAGTTAGTCAGGGTCAATCACCCCTCCACTTT.

This clonotype was counted a few times. The germline gene is not matched at one end of the junction; a read error may be the cause. The rearrangement links TRBV7-9 to TRBJ1-2; no firm D call. This CDR3 has 12 residues. The germline V gene encodes CDR1 SEHNR and CDR2 FQNEAQ (reference sequence). The CDR3 nucleotides are TGTGCCAGCAGCCCCCGGACCGGCCGGATCGCCTTC. This encodes CASSPRTGRIAF.

The chain carries TRBV5-1 and TRBJ1-2; 12 nucleotides align to TRBD1. Per the germline V gene, CDR1 is SGHRS and CDR2 is YFSETQ. J lost 6 bases, V lost 3 bases, and 3 bases had no gene match. The CDR3 extends over 14 amino acids. CDR3 coding DNA: TGCGCCAGCAGCTGGGGGACAGGGGGCGATGGCTACACCTTC. Translation gives CASSWGTGGDGYTF.

As concerns this clonotype: An end of the junction differs from the germline gene, which may be a read error. The chain joins TRBV7-7 to TRBJ1-1, with D hard to call. CDR3 size: 13 residues. CDR1 is SSHAT and CDR2 is FNYEAQ in the germline V gene (reference sequence). This CDR3 is CASSLGPATEAFF. For the CDR3, the DNA is TGTGCTAGCAGCTTAGGGCCAGCCACTGAAGCTTTCTTT.

This clonotype was counted between two and nine times. The CDR3 spells CSARKLALGIDEKLFF. The CDR3 DNA follows: TGCAGTGCTAGGAAGTTGGCATTGGGGATCGATGAAAAACTGTTTTTT. The chain combines TRBV20-1 with TRBJ1-4; D remains unclear. Germline CDR1 and CDR2: DFQATT and SNEGSKA (reference sequence). The CDR3 covers 16 residues. Trimming cost V 3 bases and J 6 bases, with 20 bases left between them.

This clonotype has more than one count but fewer than ten. V and J are TRBV20-1 and TRBJ1-1; 8 nucleotides line up with TRBD1. This CDR3 region has 13 residues. CDR1 is DFQATT and CDR2 is SNEGSKA in the germline V gene (reference sequence). The junction had 14 bases not matched to a gene; V was cut back by 6 bases and J by 11 bases. The CDR3 region is CSAGPSGGGLAFF. The CDR3 bases are TGCAGTGCCGGACCTTCAGGGGGCGGATTGGCTTTCTTT.

The chain links TRBV18 to TRBJ2-4, with D possibly being TRBD2 (6 bases). Trimming left V 0 bases short and J 9 bases short, with 12 bases between. CDR3 length: 14 residues. Germline loops: CDR1 KGHSH, CDR2 LQKENI. CDR3 bases: TGTGCCAGCTCACCACCCTCCGCAGCGGGCATTCAGTACTTC. Protein: CASSPPSAAGIQYF. Using reference TRBV18 and TRBJ2-4 for the parts outside the CDR3, the full variable domain is NAGVMQNPRHLVRRRGQEARLRCSPMKGHSHVYWYRQLPEEGLKFMVYLQKENIIDESGMPKERFSAEFPKEGPSILRIQQVVRGDSAAYFCASSPPSAAGIQYFGAGTRLSVL.

V and J are TRBV5-1 and TRBJ2-3; 8 nucleotides agree with TRBD2. The CDR3 loop spans 16 amino acids. Germline trimming cut 0 bases from V and 0 bases from J; bases unmatched to any gene: 3. Germline loops: CDR1 SGHRS, CDR2 YFSETQ. In DNA, the CDR3 is TGCGCCAGCAGCTTGGCCCCTAGCGGGAGCACAGATACGCAGTATTTT. Protein product: CASSLAPSGSTDTQYF.

This clonotype was detected only a few times. V and J are TRBV5-1 and TRBJ2-5; D is ambiguous. Per the germline V gene, CDR1 is SGHRS and CDR2 is YFSETQ. This CDR3 comprises 16 residues. Trimming pared 0 bases from V and 1 base from J, leaving 13 bases between. The CDR3 protein is CASSLGVGIIQETQYF. The CDR3 bases are TGCGCCAGCAGCTTGGGAGTGGGTATAATCCAAGAGACCCAGTACTTC.

The V and J genes are TRBV20-1 and TRBJ2-4; 15 bases are shared with TRBD2. CDR3 size: 17 residues. J lost 7 bases, V lost 1 base, and 8 bases had no gene match. Germline V lookup: CDR1 DFQATT, CDR2 SNEGSKA (reference sequence). The CDR3 DNA sequence: TGCAGTGCTAGAGGTTCGACGGGACTAGCGGGAGGTAACATTCAGTACTTC. It encodes CSARGSTGLAGGNIQYF.

V gene TRBV6-1 combines with J gene TRBJ1-1, with TRBD1 identical over 8 bases. The CDR3 is 16 residues long. Germline lookup yields CDR1 MNHNS and CDR2 SASEGT. J lost 1 base, V lost 5 bases, and 9 bases had no gene match. The CDR3 loop is CASSLSWDRTNTEAFF. The CDR3, as DNA: TGTGCCAGCAGTCTTAGTTGGGACAGGACGAACACTGAAGCTTTCTTT.

The gene calls are TRBV5-1 and TRBJ2-5; 12 positions agree with TRBD2. V shed 3 bases and J 5 bases; nucleotides not matched to a gene: 5. The CDR3 totals 15 residues. Germline CDR1 and CDR2: SGHRS and YFSETQ. CDR3 bases: TGCGCCAGCAGCTGGATGACTAGCGGGGGTGAGACCCAGTACTTC. It is translated as CASSWMTSGGETQYF.

This clonotype was counted a single time. The V call is TRBV5-1, the J call TRBJ2-5; D is possibly TRBD2 (7 bases). Looked up from germline, CDR1 is SGHRS and CDR2 is YFSETQ. V was pared by 3 bases and J by 4 bases, with 19 bases between. The CDR3 is made up of 16 amino acids. The CDR3 DNA reads TGCGCCAGCAGCTCCCTAAACCGGGGGGCTGGAGAGACCCAGTACTTC. It encodes CASSSLNRGAGETQYF.

This chain joins TRBV6-2 or TRBV6-3 and TRBJ1-5, with unresolved D. Germline V gene lookup returns CDR1 MNHEY and CDR2 SVGEGT. V was shortened by 6 bases and J by 6 bases, with 18 bases between the two germline ends. This CDR3 is built from 15 residues. In nucleotides, the CDR3 is TGTGCCAGCAGCTTGACCTTGGGAGGCCGTCAGCCCCAGCATTTT. Protein: CASSLTLGGRQPQHF.

V usage is TRBV20-1 and J usage is TRBJ1-1, with D unresolved. The CDR3 covers 12 residues. Trimming pared 0 bases from V and 8 bases from J, leaving 10 bases between. Germline V gives CDR1 DFQATT, CDR2 SNEGSKA (reference sequence). CDR3 region: CSARDIGWEAFF. CDR3 sequence (DNA): TGCAGTGCTAGAGATATAGGGTGGGAAGCTTTCTTT.

V gene TRBV20-1 combines with J gene TRBJ1-2; 7 nucleotides match TRBD1. The germline gives CDR1 DFQATT, CDR2 SNEGSKA (reference sequence). The CDR3 has 16 residues. J was trimmed by 1 base and V by 2 bases; bases with no gene match: 10. CDR3 in DNA: TGCAGTGCTAGATTTTTAGGGACAGAGAATAACTATGGCTACACCTTC. It codes for CSARFLGTENNYGYTF.

The gene calls are TRBV2 and TRBJ2-1; possibly TRBD2 for D (5 bases). Looked up from germline, CDR1 is SNHLY and CDR2 is FYNNEI. V dropped 7 bases and J dropped 5 bases, with 15 bases sitting between them. There are 14 residues in the CDR3. The CDR3 coding sequence is TGTGCCAGCACTGAGGATCGGGGAAACAATGAGCAGTTCTTC. Protein product: CASTEDRGNNEQFF.